The next 13 T cell receptor beta chains were all read from a single sample in a study of molecular identifiers for immune sequencing clone quantification. TCRdb processed the PCR reads anew with MiXCR; each CDR3 protein has one entry. The sample carries under 350,000 distinct CDR3 sequences, about 22% recorded once. Material: naive CD8+ T cells from blood, with Jurkat cell RNA spiked in. As for subset: FACS-sorted CD8+CD4-CCR7+CD45RA+ naive T cells. Receptors were obtained from a human donor in good health. Some libraries in this study had Jurkat cell RNA spiked in.

The CDR3 protein is CASSSFQSSTYSNQPQHF. DNA for the CDR3: TGTGCCAGCAGTTCCTTTCAAAGTTCGACCTATAGCAATCAGCCCCAGCATTTT. This chain joins TRBV27 and TRBJ1-5; no clear D gene. Germline V lookup: CDR1 MNHEY, CDR2 SMNVEV (reference sequence). This CDR3 region has 18 residues. Trimming pared 4 bases from V and 0 bases from J, leaving 19 bases between.

The V call is TRBV9, the J call TRBJ1-5; 8 bases fit TRBD1. V was pared by 0 bases and J by 5 bases, with 7 bases of the junction left unmatched. This CDR3 spans 16 amino acids. The V gene's germline CDR1 is SGDLS and CDR2 YYNGEE. The CDR3 DNA reads TGTGCCAGCAGCGTAGATCAGGGGGCTATCTATCAGCCCCAGCATTTT. Translating gives CASSVDQGAIYQPQHF.

This chain uses TRBV5-5 with TRBJ2-3, with a possible D match to TRBD1 (6 bases). V lost 4 bases to trimming and J lost 2 bases, with 17 bases between them. Germline lookup yields CDR1 SGHKS and CDR2 YYEKEE (reference sequence). This CDR3 has 16 residues. The CDR3 DNA is TGTGCCAGCAGCAAGAGAGGACAGCCCACCACAGATACGCAGTATTTT. It yields the protein CASSKRGQPTTDTQYF.

The table lists this clonotype with many counts. The V call is TRBV5-6, the J call TRBJ2-3, with D hard to call. Germline CDR1 is SGHDT and CDR2 is YYEEEE. The CDR3 covers 12 residues. V was cut by 4 bases and J by 3 bases, with 6 bases left in between. The CDR3: CASSRMTDTQYF. CDR3 bases: TGTGCCAGCAGCCGCATGACAGATACGCAGTATTTT. The entire variable domain, with the rest obtained from reference TRBV5-6 and TRBJ2-3, is as follows: DAGVTQSPTHLIKTRGQQVTLRCSPKSGHDTVSWYQQALGQGPQFIFQYYEEEERQRGNFPDRFSGHQFPNYSSELNVNALLLGDSALYLCASSRMTDTQYFGPGTRLTVL.

Comments on this clonotype: An end of the junction differs from the germline gene, which may be a read error. The chain links TRBV27 to TRBJ2-2, with TRBD2 as a possible D gene (6 bases). The CDR3 length is 14 residues. Germline V lookup: CDR1 MNHEY, CDR2 SMNVEV (reference sequence). CDR3 DNA sequence: TGTGCCAGCAGTTTTTCTGGAGGGACCGGGGCGCTGTTTTTT. Translated, it gives CASSFSGGTGALFF.

V gene TRBV7-2 combines with J gene TRBJ2-1; 9 bases fit TRBD2. CDR3 size: 15 residues. V was clipped by 3 bases and J by 12 bases; unmatched bases: 12. Germline values: CDR1 SGHTA, CDR2 FQGNSA. Here the CDR3 DNA reads TGTGCCAGCAGCTTCTCGGTAGCGGGAGACCCGGGGCAGTTCTTC. Its translation: CASSFSVAGDPGQFF.

This clonotype was seen more than once but under ten times. This rearrangement joins TRBV28 to TRBJ2-7; D perhaps matches TRBD2 (5 bases). Germline V CDR1 and CDR2: MDHEN, SYDVKM. V was cut by 6 bases and J by 6 bases, with 12 bases left in between. The CDR3 is 12 residues long. The CDR3: CASSEVEGEQYF. CDR3 DNA sequence: TGTGCCAGCAGCGAAGTTGAGGGCGAGCAGTACTTC.

The rearrangement joins TRBV2 to TRBJ1-1; D is unclear. Per the germline V gene, CDR1 is SNHLY and CDR2 is FYNNEI. Trimming pared 0 bases from V and 0 bases from J, leaving 5 bases between. The CDR3 spans 14 residues. The CDR3 DNA reads as TGTGCCAGCAGTGAAGCTGGGGTGAACACTGAAGCTTTCTTT. This sequence encodes CASSEAGVNTEAFF.

This clonotype occurred many times. This chain joins TRBV13 and TRBJ2-6, with D uncertain. The CDR3 is 15 residues long. Trimming took 2 bases from V and 0 from J, leaving 5 bases between them. CDR1 and CDR2 from the germline V gene are PRHDT and FYEKMQ (reference sequence). The CDR3: CASSLRNSGANVLTF. The DNA of the CDR3 is TGTGCCAGCAGCTTACGCAACTCTGGGGCCAACGTCCTGACTTTC.

This clonotype was picked up a small number of times. V is TRBV2 and J is TRBJ2-6; D possibly corresponds to TRBD1 (5 bases). Germline assignment: CDR1 SNHLY and CDR2 FYNNEI. This CDR3 spans 12 amino acids. V lost 8 bases, J lost 5 bases, and 7 bases lay in between. CDR3 loop: CASEDRANVLTF. The CDR3 nucleotides are TGTGCCAGCGAGGACAGGGCCAACGTCCTGACTTTC.

Concerning this clonotype itself: It may be a read error: a sequence one base away is much more abundant. The chain combines TRBV19 with TRBJ2-5; possible D gene TRBD1, 6 bases. This CDR3 has 14 residues. CDR1 LNHDA and CDR2 SQIVND come from the germline V gene (reference sequence). CDR3 sequence reads: CASSIGQFQETQYF. In DNA, the CDR3 is TGTGCCAGTAGCATAGGACAGTTCCAAGAGACCCAGTACTTC.

The chain combines TRBV19 with TRBJ2-5, with a tentative D call TRBD1 (5 bases). In germline, CDR1 is LNHDA, CDR2 SQIVND (reference sequence). The ends were cut back, 4 bases at V and 0 bases at J, with 12 bases in the middle. The CDR3 totals 15 residues. CDR3 loop: CASSKTDGYQETQYF. DNA for the CDR3: TGTGCCAGTAGTAAGACAGACGGGTACCAAGAGACCCAGTACTTC.

About this clonotype itself: A much more abundant neighbour one base away suggests this may be a read error. The chain couples TRBV19 to TRBJ2-3; D remains ambiguous. CDR3 length: 13 amino acids. Germline CDR1 is LNHDA and CDR2 is SQIVND (reference sequence). The CDR3 region has the DNA TGTGCCAGTAGTATTATGAGCACAGATACGCGGTATTTT. It encodes CASSIMSTDTRYF.